The 10 T cell receptor delta chains listed next were all sequenced from one sample in a study of gamma-delta chains in newborns, infants, children. TCRdb repeated clone calling on the reads with CATT. The sample contains around 4,500 delta-chain clones, around 5% of which appear only once. Sample: blood. Every receptor here comes from a child who was a newborn, infant or young child, either healthy, febrile or measles-vaccinated (not recorded which).

This clone was observed a handful of times. CDR3 amino acids: CALGEAWRHKLIF. Written as DNA, the CDR3 is TGTGCTCTTGGGGAAGCTTGGAGGCATAAACTCATCTTT. The genes are TRDV1 and TRDJ1; D is ambiguous. Germline V gene sequence: CDR1 TSWWSYY, CDR2 QGS. The CDR3 has 13 amino acids. V lost 2 bases, J lost 6 bases, and 10 bases lay in between.

V and J are TRDV2 and TRDJ2; D possibly corresponds to TRDD3 (6 bases). Trimming removed 0 bases at V and 0 bases at J, with 10 bases between. This CDR3 contains 16 residues. CDR1 is GEAIGNYY, CDR2 EKD, per germline. CDR3 DNA sequence: TGTGCCTGTGACACCTGGGGGTCGCCTTTGACAGCACAACTCTTCTTT. Protein: CACDTWGSPLTAQLFF.

This chain uses TRDV2 with TRDJ3; 13 nucleotides match TRDD3. Germline V CDR1 and CDR2: GEAIGNYY, EKD. This CDR3 is 20 amino acids long. V was clipped by 1 base and J by 2 bases; unmatched bases: 7. The CDR3 region has the DNA TGTGCCTGTGACACGGTACTGGGGGATACGCAGACCTGGGACACCCGACAGATGTTTTTC. This sequence encodes CACDTVLGDTQTWDTRQMFF.

The chain couples TRDV2 to TRDJ3, with D unresolved. The CDR3 totals 15 residues. The germline V gene has CDR1 GEAIGNYY and CDR2 EKD. V was clipped by 0 bases and J by 5 bases, with 7 bases between them. CDR3 coding DNA: TGTGCCTGTGACACCGTGAGCGGGGACACCCGACAGATGTTTTTC. It codes for CACDTVSGDTRQMFF.

In the case of this clone: Other nucleotide sequences from this sample produce the same CDR3. The rearrangement uses TRDV2 and TRDJ2; 13 bases fit TRDD3. Unmatched junction bases numbered 11, after V lost 7 bases and J lost 1 base. The CDR3 extends over 18 amino acids. Germline values: CDR1 GEAIGNYY, CDR2 EKD. The CDR3 region is CACDSLLGDTHLTAQLFF. Written as DNA, the CDR3 is TGTGCCTGCGACTCCTTACTGGGGGATACGCATTTGACAGCACAACTCTTCTTT.

This clone is labeled as medium-sized (0.01 to 0.1%). The chain couples TRDV2 to TRDJ3; D may be TRDD3 (5 bases). CDR1 is GEAIGNYY and CDR2 is EKD in the germline V gene. The CDR3 extends over 18 amino acids. V was cut by 0 bases and J by 0 bases, with 11 bases left in between. Written as DNA, the CDR3 is TGTGCCTGTGACACCGCTGGGTCACCCTCCTGGGACACCCGACAGATGTTTTTC. Protein sequence: CACDTAGSPSWDTRQMFF.

Judged by abundance, this clone is medium-sized. The V call is TRDV2, the J call TRDJ3; 10 bases agree with TRDD3. There are 18 residues in the CDR3. The V segment lost 3 bases and the J segment 2 bases; nucleotides outside the gene matches: 6. Germline V gene sequence: CDR1 GEAIGNYY, CDR2 EKD. The CDR3 DNA reads as TGTGCCTGTGACGTACTGGGGGATCAGACCTGGGACACCCGACAGATGTTTTTC. Protein sequence: CACDVLGDQTWDTRQMFF.

The chain recombines TRDV2 with TRDJ1; D may be TRDD3 (5 bases). Germline CDR1 and CDR2: GEAIGNYY and EKD. V lost 2 bases, J lost 0 bases, and 21 bases lay in between. The CDR3 loop spans 18 amino acids. The CDR3 DNA follows: TGTGCCTGTGACAAGTTGGAGGGGGGCTCCTGGTACACCGATAAACTCATCTTT. Translating gives CACDKLEGGSWYTDKLIF.

This clone came up a few times. A much larger clone is a single base away; this may be a read error. The chain couples TRDV2 to TRDJ2; 12 bases are a match to TRDD3. Germline V CDR1 and CDR2: GEAIGNYY, EKD. This CDR3 is 15 amino acids long. The CDR3 loop reads CACGTLGDTAAQLFF. The CDR3 region has the DNA TGTGCCTGTGGCACCCTGGGGGATACGGCAGCACAACTCTTCTTT.

This clone appeared a few times. The gene calls are TRDV2 and TRDJ3; 8 bases match TRDD3. Germline values: CDR1 GEAIGNYY, CDR2 EKD. The CDR3 length is 18 residues. Trimming took 1 base from V and 0 from J; bases not matched to a gene: 4. CDR3 sequence: CACDTGYASSWDTRQMFF. For the CDR3, the DNA is TGTGCCTGTGACACGGGATACGCCAGCTCCTGGGACACCCGACAGATGTTTTTC.